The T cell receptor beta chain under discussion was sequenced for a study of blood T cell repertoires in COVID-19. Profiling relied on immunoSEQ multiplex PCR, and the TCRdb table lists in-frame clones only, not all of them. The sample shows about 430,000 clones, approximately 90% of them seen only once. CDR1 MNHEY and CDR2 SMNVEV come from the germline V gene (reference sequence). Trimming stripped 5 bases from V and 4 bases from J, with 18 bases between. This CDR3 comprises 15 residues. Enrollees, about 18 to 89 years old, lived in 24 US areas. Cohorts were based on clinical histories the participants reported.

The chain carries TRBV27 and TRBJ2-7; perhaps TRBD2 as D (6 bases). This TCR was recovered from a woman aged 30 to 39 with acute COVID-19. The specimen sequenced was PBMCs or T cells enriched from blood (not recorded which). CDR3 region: CASSPLRDSGYEQYF. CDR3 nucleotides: TGTGCCAGCAGTCCCCTCCGGGACTCCGGGTACGAGCAGTACTTC.